A single sample gave rise to the 23 T cell receptor beta chains below, sequenced in a study of human thymus T cells. Resections obtained during corrective heart surgery supplied the thymus tissue. Generated by immunoSEQ multiplex PCR, the TCRdb table keeps only in-frame clones and is missing some. The sample includes tens of thousands of clones, 85% to 95% of them seen just once. Source material: thymus tissue. These receptors were obtained from a girl under three years old with a congenital heart defect but otherwise immunologically healthy.

This sequence joins TRBV28 and TRBJ2-1; no clear D. Looked up from germline, CDR1 is MDHEN and CDR2 is SYDVKM. Trimming shortened V by 2 bases and J by 4 bases, and 18 bases separated the two germline ends. The length of the CDR3 is 17 residues. In DNA, the CDR3 is TGTGCCAGCAGTTTACGGGCCGTGGGTTTGCATTACAATGAGCAGTTCTTC. Translating it yields CASSLRAVGLHYNEQFF.

The chain is built from TRBV30 and TRBJ2-5, with 8 bases lining up with TRBD2. CDR1 is GTSNPN, CDR2 SVGIG, per germline (reference sequence). Trimming removed 5 bases from V and 7 bases from J; junction bases left unmatched: 21. The CDR3 covers 17 residues. The CDR3 bases are TGTGCCTGGGACACGAGGAGTAGCGGGAAACCCAAAGGGACCCAGTACTTC. The encoded protein is CAWDTRSSGKPKGTQYF. The variable domain in full, completed from reference TRBV30 and TRBJ2-5, reads SQTIHQWPATLVQPVGSPLSLECTVEGTSNPNLYWYRQAAGRGLQLLFYSVGIGQISSEVPQNLSASRPQDRQFILSSKKLLLSDSGFYLCAWDTRSSGKPKGTQYFGPGTRLLVL.

The chain employs TRBV28 and TRBJ1-5; D possibly corresponds to TRBD1 (6 bases). V lost 4 bases, J lost 4 bases, and 11 bases lay in between. Per the germline V gene, CDR1 is MDHEN and CDR2 is SYDVKM. This CDR3 is 14 amino acids long. The CDR3: CASSSDRINQPQHF. The CDR3 DNA reads TGTGCCAGCAGTTCCGACAGGATTAATCAGCCCCAGCATTTT.

The rearrangement links TRBV4-3 to TRBJ2-7; D may correspond to TRBD1 or TRBD2 (5 bases each). The CDR3 is made up of 15 amino acids. Trimming left V 0 bases short and J 3 bases short, with 12 bases between. CDR1 and CDR2 from the germline V gene are LGHNA and YSLEER. The CDR3: CASSQDRGSLYEQYF. Here the CDR3 DNA reads TGCGCCAGCAGCCAAGATCGGGGCAGCCTCTACGAGCAGTACTTC.

This chain connects TRBV6-6 to TRBJ1-2, with no clear D. The V and J ends lost 4 bases and 3 bases respectively, with 12 bases between them. CDR1 MNHNY and CDR2 SVGAGI come from the germline V gene (reference sequence). CDR3 length equals 14 residues. The CDR3 spells CASSLPWEHYGYTF. CDR3 coding DNA: TGTGCCAGCAGTTTACCATGGGAGCACTATGGCTACACCTTC.

The chain couples TRBV30 to TRBJ1-2; the match to TRBD1 covers 10 bases. The CDR3 spans 17 residues. Germline-derived CDR1 and CDR2 are GTSNPN and SVGIG (reference sequence). V lost 4 bases to trimming and J lost 0 bases; unmatched junction nucleotides: 11. This CDR3 reads CAWKIRDRGDPNYGYTF. The CDR3 DNA follows: TGTGCCTGGAAAATCCGGGACAGGGGAGACCCTAACTATGGCTACACCTTC.

The CDR3 region is CASTESWTTNEKLFF. Here the CDR3 DNA reads TGTGCCAGCACTGAGTCTTGGACAACTAATGAAAAACTGTTTTTT. This chain uses TRBV6-6 with TRBJ1-4; D is unclear. The CDR3 runs to 15 residues. V shed 7 bases and J shed 0 bases, with 12 bases lying between them. The germline CDR1 and CDR2 sequences are MNHNY and SVGAGI (reference sequence).

J is TRBJ2-7 and V is TRBV5-1, with TRBD1 matching over 8 bases. Germline assignment: CDR1 SGHRS and CDR2 YFSETQ. The V segment lost 7 bases and the J segment 8 bases; nucleotides outside the gene matches: 23. CDR3 length: 17 amino acids. DNA of the CDR3: TGCGCCAGCCGTCTTAACGTACTGGACAGGGAGCCCTCTAAGCAGTACTTC. It codes for CASRLNVLDREPSKQYF.

V usage is TRBV29-1 and J usage is TRBJ1-2; 7 bases line up with TRBD1. The CDR3 consists of 14 residues. V lost 6 bases to trimming and J lost 4 bases; unmatched junction nucleotides: 11. Per the germline V gene, CDR1 is SQVTM and CDR2 is ANQGSEA. The CDR3 DNA reads TGCAGCGTGGAAACAGGGGAGGGCCTCTATGGCTACACCTTC. This sequence encodes CSVETGEGLYGYTF.

V and J are TRBV11-2 and TRBJ2-2; possible D gene TRBD2, 6 bases. This CDR3 region has 16 residues. In germline, CDR1 is SGHAT, CDR2 FQNNGV. The V and J ends lost 1 base and 0 bases respectively, with 9 bases between them. Here the CDR3 reads CASSLVGTPNTGELFF. CDR3 nucleotide sequence: TGTGCCAGCAGCTTAGTCGGGACTCCGAACACCGGGGAGCTGTTTTTT. Filled out from reference TRBV11-2 and TRBJ2-2, the complete variable domain reads EAGVAQSPRYKIIEKRQSVAFWCNPISGHATLYWYQQILGQGPKLLIQFQNNGVVDDSQLPKDRFSAERLKGVDSTLKIQPAKLEDSAVYLCASSLVGTPNTGELFFGEGSRLTVL.

The chain couples TRBV27 to TRBJ2-7; TRBD2 aligns across 13 bases. CDR3 length: 17 amino acids. The junction had 11 bases not matched to a gene; V was cut back by 5 bases and J by 4 bases. From germline, CDR1 is MNHEY and CDR2 SMNVEV (reference sequence). The CDR3 loop reads CASSPGTSGTPTYEQYF. In DNA form, the CDR3 reads TGTGCCAGCAGTCCAGGGACTAGCGGGACGCCAACTTACGAGCAGTACTTC.

The gene calls are TRBV7-9 and TRBJ1-2; 7 bases match TRBD1. V lost 2 bases to trimming and J lost 2 bases; unmatched junction nucleotides: 11. Per the germline V gene, CDR1 is SEHNR and CDR2 is FQNEAQ (reference sequence). There are 17 residues in the CDR3. In nucleotides, the CDR3 is TGTGCCAGCAGCTTAATCGTCCGCGGACAGGCGAACTATGGCTACACCTTC. Its translation is CASSLIVRGQANYGYTF.

This clone came up once. This chain connects TRBV10-2 to TRBJ2-7, with 15 bases aligning to TRBD2. The CDR3 covers 18 residues. Germline V gene lookup returns CDR1 WSHSY and CDR2 SAAADI. V dropped 6 bases and J dropped 4; count of bases not matched to a gene: 13. The CDR3 loop reads CASSHGTSGRPSVYEQYF. The CDR3, as DNA: TGCGCCAGCAGCCATGGGACTAGCGGGAGGCCGAGTGTGTACGAGCAGTACTTC.

In its sample, this clone was seen once. This chain links TRBV7-2 with TRBJ1-4; D is uncertain. Germline V gives CDR1 SGHTA, CDR2 FQGNSA. Trimming stripped 0 bases from V and 3 bases from J, with 14 bases between. This CDR3 spans 17 amino acids. The CDR3 here is CASSLATRPGANEKLFF. Written as DNA, the CDR3 is TGTGCCAGCAGCTTAGCGACAAGACCTGGGGCTAATGAAAAACTGTTTTTT.

This chain uses TRBV12-5 with TRBJ2-5; TRBD1 matches 10 bases. This CDR3 is built from 20 residues. CDR1 is LGHNT, CDR2 FRNRAP, per germline. The ends lost 1 base at V and 5 bases at J; junction bases unmatched: 19. Written as DNA, the CDR3 is TGTGCTAGTGGTTTGGACCCAAATCTCGAGACAGGGGGCTTCGGTGAGACCCAGTACTTC. Its protein is CASGLDPNLETGGFGETQYF.

This chain uses TRBV15 with TRBJ2-7; the D is unclear. The CDR3 covers 12 residues. Germline V lookup: CDR1 LNHNV, CDR2 YYDKDF (reference sequence). V was cut by 10 bases and J by 2 bases, with 12 bases left in between. The CDR3 nucleotides read TGTGCCATCAGTTCGTACACCTACGAGCAGTACTTC. It encodes CAISSYTYEQYF.

The CDR3 here is CASSLMAPLDAGYGYTF. The CDR3, as DNA: TGTGCCAGCAGCTTAATGGCCCCCCTGGACGCGGGCTATGGCTACACCTTC. The V call is TRBV7-9, the J call TRBJ1-2; D is undetermined. V lost 2 bases to trimming and J lost 4 bases, with 20 bases between them. Germline V gene lookup returns CDR1 SEHNR and CDR2 FQNEAQ (reference sequence). CDR3 length: 17 residues.

The chain joins TRBV7-9 to TRBJ2-2, with 7 bases that match TRBD1. V trimming: 2 bases; J trimming: 7 bases; junction bases outside the gene matches: 4. This CDR3 region has 14 residues. From germline, CDR1 is SEHNR and CDR2 FQNEAQ (reference sequence). The CDR3: CASSLRGGGGELFF. As DNA, the CDR3 is TGTGCCAGCAGCTTAAGAGGGGGCGGCGGGGAGCTGTTTTTT.

The genes are TRBV7-9 and TRBJ2-7, with D unresolved. Trimming stripped 3 bases from V and 3 bases from J, with 6 bases between. Germline V gene sequence: CDR1 SEHNR, CDR2 FQNEAQ (reference sequence). The CDR3 is 12 amino acids. This chain's CDR3 is CASSFNHYEQYF. The CDR3 DNA sequence: TGTGCCAGCAGCTTCAACCACTACGAGCAGTACTTC.

The rearrangement uses TRBV20-1 and TRBJ2-7, with D tentatively TRBD1 (5 bases). Germline V CDR1 and CDR2: DFQATT, SNEGSKA (reference sequence). The CDR3 is made up of 11 amino acids. Trimming took off 7 bases at V and 5 bases at J, with 12 bases between the two ends. Written as DNA, the CDR3 is TGCAGTGGGGGCCAAGTCCACGAGCAGTACTTC. The encoded protein is CSGGQVHEQYF.

A single count supports this clone. The rearrangement links TRBV5-6 to TRBJ2-1; D uncertain. Trimming shortened V by 4 bases and J by 7 bases, and 9 bases separated the two germline ends. The CDR3 runs to 12 residues. The germline gives CDR1 SGHDT, CDR2 YYEEEE. The CDR3 nucleotides read TGTGCCAGCAGCCGGAGAGGAAATGAGCAGTTCTTC. Protein product: CASSRRGNEQFF.

The chain links TRBV28 to TRBJ2-7; D is unresolved. Trimming stripped 6 bases from V and 4 bases from J, with 16 bases between. The germline V gene encodes CDR1 MDHEN and CDR2 SYDVKM. The CDR3 has 14 amino acids. The CDR3 reads CASSTGPAPYEQYF. CDR3 coding DNA: TGTGCCAGCAGCACCGGGCCGGCCCCTTACGAGCAGTACTTC. Full variable domain (remainder filled in from reference TRBV28 and TRBJ2-7): DVKVTQSSRYLVKRTGEKVFLECVQDMDHENMFWYRQDPGLGLRLIYFSYDVKMKEKGDIPEGYSVSREKKERFSLILESASTNQTSMYLCASSTGPAPYEQYFGPGTRLTVT.

The V gene is TRBV28, the J gene TRBJ2-4; D remains unclear. Trimming shortened V by 3 bases and J by 4 bases, and 16 bases separated the two germline ends. The germline gives CDR1 MDHEN, CDR2 SYDVKM. The CDR3 length is 16 residues. The chain's CDR3 is CASSLGLPNKKNIQYF. DNA of the CDR3: TGTGCCAGCAGTTTGGGTCTCCCGAACAAAAAAAACATTCAGTACTTC.